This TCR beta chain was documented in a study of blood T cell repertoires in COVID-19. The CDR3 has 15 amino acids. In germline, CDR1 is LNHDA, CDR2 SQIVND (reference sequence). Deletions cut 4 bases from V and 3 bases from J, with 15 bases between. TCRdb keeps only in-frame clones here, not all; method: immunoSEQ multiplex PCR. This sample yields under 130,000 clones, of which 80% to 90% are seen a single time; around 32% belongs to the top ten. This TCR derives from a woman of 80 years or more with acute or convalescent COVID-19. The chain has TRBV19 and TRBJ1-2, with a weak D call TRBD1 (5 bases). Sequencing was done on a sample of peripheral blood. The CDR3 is CASSTQVRHDYGYTF. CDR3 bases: TGTGCCAGTAGTACACAGGTCCGGCACGACTATGGCTACACCTTC. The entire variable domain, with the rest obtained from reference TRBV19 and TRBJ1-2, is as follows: DGGITQSPKYLFRKEGQNVTLSCEQNLNHDAMYWYRQDPGQGLRLIYYSQIVNDFQKGDIAEGYSVSREKKESFPLTVTSAQKNPTAFYLCASSTQVRHDYGYTFGSGTRLTVV.